The 13 T cell receptor beta chains in this list originate from one sample, sequenced in a study of blood T cell repertoires in COVID-19. Sequencing was performed with immunoSEQ multiplex PCR; in TCRdb, only in-frame clones are kept and a portion is missing. Of some 200,000 clones in the sample, approximately 84% are singletons; the top ten hold over 2.5%. Sequencing input: peripheral blood. All receptors come from a man aged 50-59 years who had recovered from COVID-19.

The chain links TRBV18 to TRBJ2-5; TRBD1 matches at 7 bases. The trim removed 5 bases at V and 2 bases at J, leaving 5 bases unmatched. The CDR3 spans 14 residues. The germline gives CDR1 KGHSH, CDR2 LQKENI. The CDR3 DNA reads TGTGCCAGCTCATGGACAGGCGTTCAAGAGACCCAGTACTTC. Translating it yields CASSWTGVQETQYF.

The CDR3 sequence is CASSFAGDYGYTF. The CDR3 DNA follows: TGTGCCAGCAGTTTCGCCGGGGACTATGGCTACACCTTC. The chain recombines TRBV12-3 or TRBV12-4 with TRBJ1-2; no reliable D call. V lost 3 bases and J 3 bases, leaving 8 bases between the germline ends. The CDR3 sequence is 13 residues long.

V and J are TRBV1 and TRBJ2-1; TRBD2, the table's D call, was not compared with the DNA. TRBV1 is labeled a pseudogene. The CDR3 totals 17 residues. CDR3 sequence reads: CTSSQGGAGGAYNEQFF. CDR3 DNA sequence: TGCACCAGCAGCCAAGGAGGGGCGGGAGGGGCCTACAATGAGCAGTTCTTC.

This clone appeared a single time. The chain employs TRBV30 and TRBJ1-6; unclear D gene. Germline CDR1 GTSNPN, CDR2 SVGIG (reference sequence). This CDR3 has 15 amino acids. The V and J ends lost 2 bases and 10 bases respectively, with 18 bases between them. As DNA, the CDR3 is TGTGCCTGGAGTTCCCGCAGACTAAACAAATCACCCCTCCACTTT. Its translation: CAWSSRRLNKSPLHF.

The rearrangement uses TRBV15 and TRBJ2-3; weak D call: TRBD2 (6 bases). This CDR3 comprises 15 residues. V dropped 0 bases and J dropped 2 bases, with 9 bases sitting between them. Germline-derived CDR1 and CDR2 are LNHNV and YYDKDF (reference sequence). The CDR3 coding sequence is TGTGCCACCAGCAGAGAAGGGCGGGACACAGATACGCAGTATTTT. It yields the protein CATSREGRDTDTQYF.

This chain links TRBV18 with TRBJ1-1, with a weak D call TRBD1 (6 bases). V was pared by 6 bases and J by 1 base, with 12 bases between. Germline assignment: CDR1 KGHSH and CDR2 LQKENI. The CDR3 runs to 14 residues. The CDR3 DNA reads as TGTGCCAGCTCTCCATCGACAGGGAACACTGAAGCTTTCTTT. Its protein is CASSPSTGNTEAFF. The full variable domain, its missing parts supplied by reference TRBV18 and TRBJ1-1, is NAGVMQNPRHLVRRRGQEARLRCSPMKGHSHVYWYRQLPEEGLKFMVYLQKENIIDESGMPKERFSAEFPKEGPSILRIQQVVRGDSAAYFCASSPSTGNTEAFFGQGTRLTVV.

This chain links TRBV10-3 with TRBJ1-1; 7 bases line up with TRBD1. CDR1 and CDR2 (germline): ENHRY, SYGVKD. CDR3 length: 14 amino acids. V shed 4 bases and J 4 bases; nucleotides not matched to a gene: 6. In DNA form, the CDR3 reads TGTGCCATCAGTGGGAACAGGGGATCCACTGAAGCTTTCTTT. Its protein is CAISGNRGSTEAFF.

Only one count was recorded for this clone. The chain joins TRBV5-4 to TRBJ2-1, with D hard to call. This CDR3 is built from 12 residues. Per the germline V gene, CDR1 is SGHNT and CDR2 is YYREEE (reference sequence). V was cut by 1 base and J by 7 bases, with 6 bases left in between. CDR3 amino acids: CASSLQANEQFF. The CDR3 DNA is TGTGCCAGCAGCTTGCAAGCTAATGAGCAGTTCTTC.

This chain connects TRBV7-2 to TRBJ1-2; TRBD1 matches 10 bases. The V gene end was trimmed by 2 bases and the J gene end by 9 bases; junction bases not matched to a gene: 9. Germline CDR1 SGHTA, CDR2 FQGNSA. This CDR3 is built from 15 residues. In DNA, the CDR3 is TGTGCCAGCAGCTTAATCCCTCGGGACAGGGGAAGCTACACCTTC. It codes for CASSLIPRDRGSYTF.

The chain carries TRBV5-6 and TRBJ1-5; 9 bases align to TRBD1. The CDR3 totals 18 residues. CDR1 and CDR2 (germline): SGHDT, YYEEEE. The J segment lost 0 bases and the V segment lost 3 bases, leaving 10 bases of the junction unmatched. In nucleotides, the CDR3 is TGTGCCAGCAGCTGGGACAGGGAGAGAGACTATAGCAATCAGCCCCAGCATTTT. Protein product: CASSWDRERDYSNQPQHF.

The gene calls are TRBV28 and TRBJ2-7, with a weak D call TRBD1 (6 bases). CDR1 MDHEN and CDR2 SYDVKM come from the germline V gene. V was cut by 1 base and J by 9 bases, with 13 bases left in between. The CDR3 loop spans 13 amino acids. CDR3 loop: CASSLYGTGWQYF. CDR3 coding DNA: TGTGCCAGCAGTTTATACGGAACAGGGTGGCAGTACTTC.

This rearrangement joins TRBV6-5 to TRBJ2-5; D is perhaps TRBD2 (6 bases). This CDR3 region has 14 residues. V gave up 5 bases and J gave up 5 bases, with 15 bases separating them. The germline V gene encodes CDR1 MNHEY and CDR2 SVGAGI. The CDR3 DNA reads as TGTGCCAGCAGTCTGCCTGGAGGGATGGAGACCCAGTACTTC. This gives the protein CASSLPGGMETQYF.

This chain connects TRBV19 to TRBJ1-5; D gene uncertain. This CDR3 comprises 14 residues. Between the trimmed V and J ends, which lost 7 bases and 9 bases, there was a span of 19 bases. Germline V gene lookup returns CDR1 LNHDA and CDR2 SQIVND (reference sequence). CDR3 coding DNA: TGTGCCAGTACCGGCGGAGTTCCCGACGGGCCCCAGCATTTT. This encodes CASTGGVPDGPQHF. Complete variable domain (other parts from reference TRBV19 and TRBJ1-5): DGGITQSPKYLFRKEGQNVTLSCEQNLNHDAMYWYRQDPGQGLRLIYYSQIVNDFQKGDIAEGYSVSREKKESFPLTVTSAQKNPTAFYLCASTGGVPDGPQHFGDGTRLSIL.